The next 10 T cell receptor beta chains were all read from a single sample in a study of blood T cell repertoires in COVID-19. Generated by immunoSEQ multiplex PCR, the TCRdb table keeps only in-frame clones and is missing some. Among hundreds of thousands of clones listed, 85% to 90% were seen once. What was sequenced was PBMCs or T cells enriched from blood (not recorded which). Source of these receptors: a man aged 30 to 45 who had recovered from COVID-19.

Here the CDR3 reads CASSGGDRTSEAFF. CDR3 DNA sequence: TGTGCCAGTAGTGGCGGGGATCGGACGTCTGAAGCTTTCTTT. This chain joins TRBV19 and TRBJ1-1, with D hard to call. Germline V lookup: CDR1 LNHDA, CDR2 SQIVND (reference sequence). Trimming cost V 5 bases and J 6 bases, with 16 bases left between them. This CDR3 spans 14 amino acids.

Details on this clone: The same CDR3 also results from other DNA sequences found in this sample. The gene calls are TRBV9 and TRBJ2-7; tentative D call: TRBD2 (5 bases). V lost 0 bases and J lost 0, with 10 bases in between. This CDR3 spans 15 amino acids. Germline CDR1 SGDLS, CDR2 YYNGEE. The CDR3 loop reads CASSVGVGSSYEQYF. As DNA, the CDR3 is TGTGCCAGCAGCGTAGGTGTGGGGAGCTCCTACGAGCAGTACTTC.

The rearrangement links TRBV21-1 to TRBJ2-1; the table's TRBD2 call for D was not verified on the DNA. TRBV21-1 is noted as a pseudogene. The CDR3 runs 17 residues. The CDR3 bases are TGTGCCAGCAGCTACCCCGGGGCGGGGTGGGGCTCAGATGAGCAGTTCTTC. It codes for CASSYPGAGWGSDEQFF.

J is TRBJ1-1 and V is TRBV7-2; D is unclear. This CDR3 region has 14 residues. CDR1 is SGHTA, CDR2 FQGNSA, per germline. Trimming left V 2 bases short and J 1 base short, with 8 bases between. The CDR3 bases are TGTGCCAGCAGCTTATTTTACGGGAACACTGAAGCTTTCTTT. As protein: CASSLFYGNTEAFF.

The chain couples TRBV2 to TRBJ1-2, with 8 nucleotides matching TRBD1. The V segment lost 6 bases and the J segment 7 bases; nucleotides outside the gene matches: 13. The CDR3 is made up of 15 amino acids. Germline V gene sequence: CDR1 SNHLY, CDR2 FYNNEI. CDR3 loop: CASRVDGAGGAGYTF. The CDR3, as DNA: TGTGCCAGCAGGGTGGATGGGGCAGGGGGCGCTGGCTACACCTTC.

This rearrangement joins TRBV5-1 to TRBJ1-1; D unclear. The germline V gene has CDR1 SGHRS and CDR2 YFSETQ. Trimming cost V 4 bases and J 0 bases, with 13 bases left between them. The length of the CDR3 is 15 residues. The CDR3: CASSQNSLMNTEAFF. The CDR3 region has the DNA TGCGCCAGCAGCCAAAATTCACTCATGAACACTGAAGCTTTCTTT.

The V call is TRBV28, the J call TRBJ1-2, with D possibly being TRBD1 (5 bases). This CDR3 comprises 13 residues. CDR1 is MDHEN and CDR2 is SYDVKM in the germline V gene. Trimming stripped 6 bases from V and 4 bases from J, with 12 bases between. The CDR3 loop is CASSGDSGYGYTF. CDR3 nucleotides: TGTGCCAGCAGCGGGGACTCGGGCTATGGCTACACCTTC.

The chain is built from TRBV29-1 and TRBJ2-7; D possibly corresponds to TRBD1 (6 bases). V was shortened by 0 bases and J by 0 bases, with 6 bases between the two germline ends. There are 13 residues in the CDR3. Germline-derived CDR1 and CDR2 are SQVTM and ANQGSEA. The CDR3 is CSVEDRGSYEQYF. The CDR3 DNA reads as TGCAGCGTTGAAGACAGGGGCTCCTACGAGCAGTACTTC.

The chain links TRBV27 to TRBJ1-4; possible D gene TRBD1, 5 bases. Germline-derived CDR1 and CDR2 are MNHEY and SMNVEV (reference sequence). This CDR3 comprises 13 residues. V was cut by 6 bases and J by 4 bases, with 9 bases left in between. CDR3 residues: CASRRGDNEKLFF. For the CDR3, the DNA is TGTGCCAGCAGGCGGGGGGATAATGAAAAACTGTTTTTT.

J is TRBJ2-7 and V is TRBV11-2; D is possibly TRBD1 (6 bases). CDR1 is SGHAT, CDR2 FQNNGV, per germline. Trimming stripped 3 bases from V and 9 bases from J, with 12 bases between. The CDR3 has 12 residues. For the CDR3, the DNA is TGTGCCAGCAGCTTTCCGCAGGGGTGGCAGTACTTC. As protein: CASSFPQGWQYF.